This T cell receptor beta chain is drawn from a study of T-cell memory formation after mild COVID-19. At the level of the study: In these data, TCR clusters were largely donor specific.

TCRdb analysed the 5' RACE reads with MiXCR anew, one entry per CDR3 protein. The sample lists 350,000 to 500,000 distinct CDR3 sequences, less than 25% seen once, with around 13% in the top ten. This clonotype was detected only once. This sequence originates from an adult woman who had mild COVID-19 (a few samples of this study predate the infection). Cell type and time point are not known. Sequencing was performed on PBMCs or a T cell subset sorted from them (not recorded which).

The CDR3 DNA reads TGCGCCAGCAGCCAAGCGGGACAGAACACCGGGGAGCTGTTTTTT. It is translated as CASSQAGQNTGELFF. V and J are TRBV4-3 and TRBJ2-2, with D possibly matching TRBD1 (6 bases). This CDR3 spans 15 amino acids. Trimming removed 1 base at V and 1 base at J, with 7 bases between. Germline V gene lookup returns CDR1 LGHNA and CDR2 YSLEER.